This TCR beta chain came from a study of metastatic and nonmetastatic thyroid tumors. Study-wide background: Comparison of repertoires was carried out across blood and tumor or nodule tissue from malignant and benign thyroid patients. Study-level findings and limits: A significant increase in TCR beta diversity was reportedly seen in malignant thyroid tumors relative to benign nodules, in blood and tumor.

There were no patients who had received any treatment before thyroid surgery. In its sample, this clone ranks as medium-sized (0.01 to 0.1%). No antigen is known for it. The V gene's germline CDR1 is WNHNN and CDR2 SYGVQD (reference sequence). CDR3 length: 17 amino acids. Deletions cut 2 bases from V and 1 base from J, with 15 bases between. Authors' processing steps: Across clinicopathological groups, CDR3 differences served as the basis for building a distant-metastasis classifier for papillary thyroid cancer. TCRdb redid the clone calls on the PCR reads using MiXCR. The V and J calls here are based on TCRdb, not the publication. The sample records roughly 6,900 clones, 27% being singletons.

Input material: adjacent normal tissue. The V and J genes are TRBV10-1 and TRBJ2-1; maybe TRBD2 (6 bases). This TCR came from a male donor with papillary thyroid cancer or a benign thyroid nodule (not recorded which). Some clones in this sample may be carry-over from other donors' samples. The CDR3 coding sequence is TGCGCCAGCAGTGAGACCTGGGAGGTAGCGTCCTACAATGAGCAGTTCTTC. Its protein product is CASSETWEVASYNEQFF.